These T cell receptor beta chains were read from a single sample in a study of beta chain features in type 1 diabetes. Measured with immunoSEQ multiplex PCR; TCRdb has only the in-frame clones, and not every one. The data show about 930,000 clones, 17% seen once. Sequenced material: naive CD4+ T cells from blood. The origin of the receptors is a woman aged 18-30 years in good health. Both conserved end residues are part of each CDR3. Each record gives: D gene, V gene, clone size, J gene, CDR3 protein, CDR3 DNA. D genes are given only for firm matches. Only some rows state a clone size, as once, few, many or a class for expanded clones.

.	TRBV6-5	few	TRBJ2-7	CASGVLAYEQYF	TGTGCCAGCGGGGTCCTGGCCTACGAGCAGTACTTC
.	TRBV27	.	TRBJ1-3	CASRGSSGNTIYF	TGTGCCAGCAGGGGATCGTCTGGAAACACCATATATTTT
.	TRBV7-2	.	TRBJ2-5	CASSPLVKGQETQYF	TGTGCCAGCAGCCCCCTCGTTAAGGGGCAAGAGACCCAGTACTTC
TRBD2	TRBV28	.	TRBJ2-1	CASSYPSGNEQFF	TGTGCCAGCAGTTATCCTAGCGGCAATGAGCAGTTCTTC
TRBD2	TRBV7-9	.	TRBJ2-7	CASSLGLAGVEYF	TGTGCCAGCAGCTTAGGACTAGCGGGAGTCGAGTACTTC
.	TRBV11-1	.	TRBJ2-1	CASSADPNEQFF	TGTGCCAGCAGCGCCGACCCCAATGAGCAGTTCTTC
.	TRBV5-6	.	TRBJ2-2	CASSLIGASNTGELFF	TGTGCCAGCAGCTTAATAGGGGCTAGTAACACCGGGGAGCTGTTTTTT
TRBD2	TRBV5-1	.	TRBJ2-2	CASRAAATSERDMNTGELFF	TGCGCCAGCAGGGCCGCAGCGACTAGCGAGCGCGATATGAACACCGGGGAGCTGTTTTTT
TRBD1	TRBV7-9	.	TRBJ2-4	CASSPATYRTGARKNIQYF	TGTGCCAGCAGCCCGGCCACCTATAGGACAGGGGCCAGGAAAAACATTCAGTACTTC
.	TRBV28	.	TRBJ2-1	CASSMRVANEQFF	TGTGCCAGCAGTATGAGGGTAGCAAATGAGCAGTTCTTC
.	TRBV10-3	few	TRBJ2-5	CAISEPGRRGGETQYF	TGTGCCATCAGTGAGCCGGGACGTAGAGGGGGAGAGACCCAGTACTTC
.	TRBV19	.	TRBJ2-2	CASRWDGSTGELFF	TGTGCCAGTAGGTGGGACGGGAGTACCGGGGAGCTGTTTTTT
TRBD1	TRBV19	.	TRBJ2-7	CASSRGTGATSYEQYF	TGTGCCAGTAGTAGGGGGACAGGTGCAACTTCCTACGAGCAGTACTTC
TRBD1	TRBV7-2	few	TRBJ1-3	CASRRGTAGNTIYF	TGTGCCAGCAGAAGGGGGACAGCAGGAAACACCATATATTTT
TRBD2	TRBV6-1	few	TRBJ2-3	CASKGGRRTDTQYF	TGTGCCAGCAAGGGCGGGAGGCGCACAGATACGCAGTATTTT